These 25 T cell receptor beta chains share one sample of origin, sequenced in a study of early T cells in non-severe SARS-CoV-2 infection. TCRdb re-called the 5' RACE reads through MiXCR, storing one row per CDR3 protein. The sample lists 60,000 to 70,000 distinct CDR3 sequences; over 4.5% were seen once. Sequencing input: whole blood. The origin of the receptors is an adult who was a healthcare worker with PCR-confirmed SARS-CoV-2 infection or an uninfected control (not recorded which).

This clonotype was counted ten times or more. The chain employs TRBV27 and TRBJ2-3; D is unresolved. The CDR3 extends over 12 amino acids. V was clipped by 0 bases and J by 4 bases, with 2 bases between them. Germline V gene data show CDR1 as MNHEY and CDR2 as SMNVEV (reference sequence). CDR3 nucleotides: TGTGCCAGCAGTTTATCGCCAGATACGCAGTATTTT. This codes for CASSLSPDTQYF.

This clonotype was picked up many times. V is TRBV18 and J is TRBJ2-7, with 9 bases fitting TRBD1. Germline trimming cut 3 bases from V and 5 bases from J; bases unmatched to any gene: 14. The CDR3 runs to 17 residues. Germline loops: CDR1 KGHSH, CDR2 LQKENI. This chain's CDR3 is CASSPYAPGQGQNEQYF. CDR3 coding DNA: TGTGCCAGCTCACCCTACGCCCCGGGACAGGGACAAAACGAGCAGTACTTC.

In this sample, this clonotype turned up many times. This chain uses TRBV4-1 with TRBJ1-1; the D is unclear. The CDR3 extends over 14 amino acids. Germline CDR1 is MGHRA and CDR2 is YSYEKL. With 2 bases removed from V and 1 base from J, the gap between germline ends came to 8 bases. CDR3 DNA: TGCGCCAGCAGCCAACCTTTGAAGAACACTGAAGCTTTCTTT. The encoded protein is CASSQPLKNTEAFF.

This clonotype was observed at least ten times. This chain links TRBV6-1 with TRBJ2-6; D is undetermined. Trimming took off 6 bases at V and 7 bases at J, with 7 bases between the two ends. The CDR3 contains 12 residues. Germline V gives CDR1 MNHNS, CDR2 SASEGT. This CDR3 is CASRPGANVLTF. CDR3 coding DNA: TGTGCCAGCAGGCCCGGAGCCAACGTCCTGACTTTC.

Written as DNA, the CDR3 is TGTGCCAGCAGCCAGTTGCGACAGGGGCTTGGGACTAATGAAAAACTGTTTTTT. Its translation is CASSQLRQGLGTNEKLFF. The V call is TRBV14, the J call TRBJ1-4; 8 bases line up with TRBD1. The CDR3 is 18 amino acids. Germline V gene lookup returns CDR1 SGHDN and CDR2 FVKESK. V shed 3 bases, J shed 2 bases, and the junction held 11 bases outside the gene matches.

This clonotype has only a few counts. The V gene is TRBV5-1, the J gene TRBJ2-3; unclear D gene. The CDR3 is 14 residues long. CDR1 and CDR2 from the germline V gene are SGHRS and YFSETQ. With 0 bases removed from V and 4 bases from J, the gap between germline ends came to 9 bases. The CDR3 here is CASSLGKDPDTQYF. CDR3 bases: TGCGCCAGCAGCTTGGGGAAAGACCCAGATACGCAGTATTTT.

This clonotype has a count of ten or more. Here the CDR3 reads CASSRGGSYEQFF. The CDR3, as DNA: TGTGCCAGCAGCCGAGGGGGTAGCTATGAGCAGTTCTTC. The chain has TRBV11-3 and TRBJ2-1, with a possible D match to TRBD1 (6 bases). CDR3 length: 13 amino acids. The V end lost 5 bases, the J end lost 8 bases, and 13 bases lay between the germline ends. CDR1 is SGHNT, CDR2 YENEEA, per germline.

The table lists this clonotype with many counts. The chain is built from TRBV5-1 and TRBJ1-6; D not certain. The CDR3 has 15 residues. The V gene lost 1 base and the J gene lost 4 bases, with 9 bases spanning the gap. Germline CDR1 and CDR2: SGHRS and YFSETQ. The CDR3 spells CASSLSAEYNSPLHF. The CDR3 nucleotides are TGCGCCAGCAGCTTGTCTGCAGAGTATAATTCACCCCTCCACTTT.

There are many counts of this clonotype. V and J are TRBV12-3 or TRBV12-4 and TRBJ1-5; a weak D match, TRBD1 (6 bases). V shed 7 bases and J shed 7 bases, with 11 bases lying between them. The CDR3 has 12 amino acids. CDR3 DNA: TGTGCCAGCACCAGGGGATGGCAGCCCCAGCATTTT. Its protein is CASTRGWQPQHF.

This clonotype was counted ten times or more. This rearrangement joins TRBV5-1 to TRBJ2-3; D possibly corresponds to TRBD2 (5 bases). V shed 4 bases and J shed 6 bases, with 15 bases lying between them. The CDR3 covers 14 residues. Germline values: CDR1 SGHRS, CDR2 YFSETQ. CDR3 sequence: CASSPLTEADTQYF. Here the CDR3 DNA reads TGCGCCAGCAGCCCACTGACGGAGGCTGATACGCAGTATTTT.

The chain employs TRBV9 and TRBJ2-3, with 11 positions matching TRBD1. Germline V gene data show CDR1 as SGDLS and CDR2 as YYNGEE. The V segment lost 3 bases and the J segment 8 bases; nucleotides outside the gene matches: 11. This CDR3 is built from 16 residues. CDR3 in amino acids: CASSGGQGASGGTQYF. CDR3 DNA: TGTGCCAGCAGCGGCGGACAGGGGGCGAGCGGGGGTACGCAGTATTTT.

This clonotype occurred many times. V gene TRBV9 combines with J gene TRBJ2-1; 13 positions match TRBD2. The CDR3 covers 15 residues. The germline gives CDR1 SGDLS, CDR2 YYNGEE. Trimming removed 2 bases from V and 8 bases from J; junction bases left unmatched: 4. The CDR3 nucleotides are TGTGCCAGCAGCGTCAGACTAGCGGGAGGTGATGAGCAGTTCTTC. Its translation: CASSVRLAGGDEQFF. The variable domain in full, with the rest retrieved from reference TRBV9 and TRBJ2-1, is DSGVTQTPKHLITATGQRVTLRCSPRSGDLSVYWYQQSLDQGLQFLIQYYNGEERAKGNILERFSAQQFPDLHSELNLSSLELGDSALYFCASSVRLAGGDEQFFGPGTRLTVL.

In this sample, this clonotype turned up a few times. The chain employs TRBV2 and TRBJ1-1; D unclear. This CDR3 comprises 13 residues. The V end lost 3 bases, the J end lost 4 bases, and 9 bases lay between the germline ends. CDR1 is SNHLY, CDR2 FYNNEI, per germline. The CDR3 spells CASSDGSPTEAFF. DNA for the CDR3: TGTGCCAGCAGTGATGGTAGCCCCACTGAAGCTTTCTTT.

This clonotype was seen many times. The V call is TRBV20-1, the J call TRBJ1-5, with D hard to call. CDR1 is DFQATT, CDR2 SNEGSKA, per germline (reference sequence). The CDR3 spans 12 residues. Trimming left V 0 bases short and J 7 bases short, with 7 bases between. CDR3 sequence reads: CSAREGWQPQHF. The CDR3 DNA reads TGCAGTGCTAGAGAGGGTTGGCAGCCCCAGCATTTT.

This clonotype has at least ten counts. V usage is TRBV20-1 and J usage is TRBJ1-2; D call uncertain. Trimming removed 2 bases at V and 8 bases at J, with 15 bases between. CDR1 and CDR2 from the germline V gene are DFQATT and SNEGSKA (reference sequence). The CDR3 runs to 13 residues. CDR3 protein: CSARPSRAGGYTF. The CDR3 DNA reads as TGCAGTGCTAGACCTTCAAGGGCGGGAGGCTACACCTTC.

This clonotype came up many times. J is TRBJ1-1 and V is TRBV6-5; unclear D gene. The V gene's germline CDR1 is MNHEY and CDR2 SVGAGI. The CDR3 covers 12 residues. V lost 2 bases, J lost 7 bases, and 8 bases lay in between. The CDR3 loop reads CASSYPGSEAFF. The CDR3 DNA sequence: TGTGCCAGCAGTTACCCTGGCAGTGAAGCTTTCTTT.

The rearrangement links TRBV4-2 to TRBJ2-3; 12 bases align to TRBD1. The CDR3 extends over 15 amino acids. The germline V gene has CDR1 LGHNA and CDR2 YNFKEQ. The junction had 6 bases not matched to a gene; V was cut back by 5 bases and J by 6 bases. The CDR3 DNA follows: TGTGCCAGCAGCGAGGGGGGACAGGGGGCGGATACGCAGTATTTT. Residues: CASSEGGQGADTQYF.

The sample holds many counts of this clonotype. The chain recombines TRBV11-2 with TRBJ2-1, with TRBD2 matching 8 bases. Looked up from germline, CDR1 is SGHAT and CDR2 is FQNNGV. With V trimmed by 1 base and J by 1 base, 3 bases remained unmatched. There are 16 residues in the CDR3. The CDR3 sequence is CASSLVSGRSYNEQFF. Written as DNA, the CDR3 is TGTGCCAGCAGCTTAGTAAGCGGGAGATCCTACAATGAGCAGTTCTTC.

This clonotype showed up just a few times. The chain combines TRBV4-1 with TRBJ2-5, with TRBD2 matching over 7 bases. The CDR3 contains 16 residues. Germline V gene lookup returns CDR1 MGHRA and CDR2 YSYEKL. V gave up 3 bases and J gave up 2 bases; unmatched junction bases: 9. CDR3 region: CASSHGAGVGQETQYF. The CDR3, as DNA: TGCGCCAGCAGCCATGGGGCGGGAGTGGGGCAAGAGACCCAGTACTTC.

This clonotype was counted many times. This sequence joins TRBV9 and TRBJ1-2, with D perhaps TRBD1 (6 bases). The CDR3 sequence is 13 residues long. Germline V lookup: CDR1 SGDLS, CDR2 YYNGEE. V shed 4 bases and J shed 1 base, with 8 bases lying between them. CDR3: CASSPDSNYGYTF. CDR3 coding DNA: TGTGCCAGCAGCCCGGACAGTAACTATGGCTACACCTTC.

This clonotype was recorded many times. The rearrangement links TRBV18 to TRBJ1-4; 7 bases match TRBD1. Per the germline V gene, CDR1 is KGHSH and CDR2 is LQKENI. V lost 6 bases to trimming and J lost 6 bases; unmatched junction nucleotides: 10. The CDR3 totals 15 residues. The CDR3 nucleotides read TGTGCCAGCTCGCCGAAGGACAGGCGGTATGAAAAACTGTTTTTT. Amino acid sequence: CASSPKDRRYEKLFF.

In this sample, this clonotype turned up many times. J is TRBJ2-3 and V is TRBV20-1; the match to TRBD2 covers 9 bases. This CDR3 has 17 residues. Losses at the gene ends were 2 bases for V and 3 bases for J; bases not matched to a gene: 12. CDR1 is DFQATT and CDR2 is SNEGSKA in the germline V gene (reference sequence). CDR3 region: CSARPLSGRVRTDTQYF. CDR3 bases: TGCAGTGCTAGACCACTTAGCGGGAGAGTGCGTACAGATACGCAGTATTTT.

This clonotype was counted at least ten times. CDR3 sequence (DNA): TGTGCCAGCAGTTTATGGGGACAGGGATCAGGGTCTGGGGCCAACGTCCTGACTTTC. Translated: CASSLWGQGSGSGANVLTF. J is TRBJ2-6 and V is TRBV28; 9 nucleotides line up with TRBD1. The V segment lost 0 bases and the J segment 1 base; nucleotides outside the gene matches: 7. The CDR3 has 19 amino acids. Germline assignment: CDR1 MDHEN and CDR2 SYDVKM.

The chain links TRBV7-2 to TRBJ2-3, with D unclear. The V and J ends lost 3 bases and 2 bases respectively, with 12 bases between them. CDR3 length: 15 amino acids. The germline CDR1 and CDR2 sequences are SGHTA and FQGNSA. This CDR3 is CASSFRAEFTDTQYF. The CDR3 nucleotides are TGTGCCAGCAGCTTCCGGGCGGAGTTCACAGATACGCAGTATTTT.

V is TRBV7-9 and J is TRBJ2-7; D gene uncertain. This CDR3 region has 15 residues. V was shortened by 4 bases and J by 2 bases, with 15 bases between the two germline ends. Germline V gene data show CDR1 as SEHNR and CDR2 as FQNEAQ (reference sequence). The CDR3 sequence: CASSYGPQPPYEQYF. Written as DNA, the CDR3 is TGTGCCAGCAGCTATGGGCCTCAACCCCCCTACGAGCAGTACTTC.